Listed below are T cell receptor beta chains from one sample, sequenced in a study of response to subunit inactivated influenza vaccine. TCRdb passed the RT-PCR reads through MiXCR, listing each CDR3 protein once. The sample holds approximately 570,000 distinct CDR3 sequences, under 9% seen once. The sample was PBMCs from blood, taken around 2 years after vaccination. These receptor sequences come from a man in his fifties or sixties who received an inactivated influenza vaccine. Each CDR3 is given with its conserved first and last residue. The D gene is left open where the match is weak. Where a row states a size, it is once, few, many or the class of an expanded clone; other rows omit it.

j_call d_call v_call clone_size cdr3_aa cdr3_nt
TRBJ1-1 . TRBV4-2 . CASSQRSPGDRPEAFF TGTGCCAGCAGCCAAAGAAGCCCAGGGGACCGGCCTGAAGCTTTCTTT
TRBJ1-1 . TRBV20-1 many CSAHRAGNTEAFF TGCAGTGCGCACAGGGCGGGGAACACTGAAGCTTTCTTT
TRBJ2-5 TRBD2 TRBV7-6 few CASSAGTSVETQYF TGTGCCAGCAGCGCCGGGACTAGCGTAGAGACCCAGTACTTC
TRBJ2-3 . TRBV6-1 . CASNGNMGTDTQYF TGTGCCAGCAACGGGAATATGGGAACAGATACGCAGTATTTT
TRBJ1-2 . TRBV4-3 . CASSPAGEINYGYTF TGCGCCAGCAGCCCAGCCGGGGAGATTAACTATGGCTACACCTTC
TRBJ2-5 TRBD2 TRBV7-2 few CASSVGLAGGNQETQYF TGTGCCAGCAGCGTGGGACTAGCGGGAGGCAACCAAGAGACCCAGTACTTC
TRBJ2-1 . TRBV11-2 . CASGTIAAPYNEQFF TGTGCCAGCGGCACTATAGCGGCCCCCTACAATGAGCAGTTCTTC
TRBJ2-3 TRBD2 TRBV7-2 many CASSLAGVGTDTQYF TGTGCCAGCAGTTTAGCGGGGGTTGGCACAGATACGCAGTATTTT
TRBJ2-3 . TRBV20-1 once CSDAGRRSQYF TGCAGTGACGCAGGAAGAAGATCGCAGTATTTT
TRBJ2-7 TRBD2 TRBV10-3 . CAISESTSGSYEQYF TGTGCCATCAGTGAGTCGACTAGCGGGTCCTACGAGCAGTACTTC
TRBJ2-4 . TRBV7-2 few CASSLQTGAKNIQYF TGTGCCAGCAGCTTACAGACGGGGGCCAAAAACATTCAGTACTTC
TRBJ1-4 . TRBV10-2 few CASGSLFEKLFF TGCGCCAGCGGTTCGCTATTCGAAAAACTGTTTTTT
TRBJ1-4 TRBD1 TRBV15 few CATSIDRAGEKLFF TGTGCCACCAGTATCGACAGGGCCGGGGAAAAACTGTTTTTT
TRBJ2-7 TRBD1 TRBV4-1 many CASSRTGDRGSYEQYF TGCGCCAGCAGTCGGACAGGGGATCGGGGGTCCTACGAGCAGTACTTC
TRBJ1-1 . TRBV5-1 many CASTHQLGTEAFF TGCGCCAGCACGCACCAACTTGGCACTGAAGCTTTCTTT
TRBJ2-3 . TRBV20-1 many CSAQGGFGTDTQYF TGCAGTGCTCAGGGGGGGTTCGGCACAGATACGCAGTATTTT
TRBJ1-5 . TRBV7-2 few CASSSESGMGPQHF TGTGCCAGCAGCTCAGAGTCGGGGATGGGGCCCCAGCATTTT
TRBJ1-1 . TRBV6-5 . CASSSGMGEAFF TGTGCCAGCAGTTCGGGGATGGGTGAAGCTTTCTTT
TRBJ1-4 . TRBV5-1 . CASSTQGTTNETLFF TGCGCCAGCAGCACCCAGGGAACAACTAATGAAACACTGTTTTTT
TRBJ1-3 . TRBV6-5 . CATGITGNTIYF TGTGCCACCGGAATTACTGGAAACACCATATATTTT
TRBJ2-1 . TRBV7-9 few CASSSGTKFF TGTGCCAGCAGCTCCGGGACCAAGTTCTTC
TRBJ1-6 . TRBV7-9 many CASSLEAASRSPLHF TGTGCCAGCAGCTTAGAGGCAGCCAGCCGTTCACCCCTCCACTTT
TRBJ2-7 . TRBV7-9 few CASSSHGAEQYF TGTGCCAGCAGCTCACACGGAGCCGAGCAGTACTTC
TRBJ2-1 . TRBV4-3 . CASSQDLGENEQFF TGCGCCAGCAGCCAAGATTTAGGGGAGAATGAGCAGTTCTTC
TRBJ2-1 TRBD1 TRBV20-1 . CSATTGGIVNEQFF TGCAGTGCTACTACAGGGGGAATAGTTAATGAGCAGTTCTTC
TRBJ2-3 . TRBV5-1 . CASSIGTGTDTQYF TGCGCCAGCAGCATTGGGACGGGCACAGATACGCAGTATTTT
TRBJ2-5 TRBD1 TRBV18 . CASSPRTGKMETQYF TGTGCCAGCTCACCTCGGACAGGGAAGATGGAGACCCAGTACTTC
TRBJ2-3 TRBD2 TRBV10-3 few CAISDGASGSTDTQYF TGTGCCATCAGTGACGGTGCTAGCGGGAGCACAGATACGCAGTATTTT
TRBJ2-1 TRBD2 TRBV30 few CAWKRLAGGPVYNEQFF TGTGCCTGGAAGAGGCTAGCGGGGGGGCCGGTCTACAATGAGCAGTTCTTC
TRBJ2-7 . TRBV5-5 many CASSLVVPLGEQYF TGTGCCAGCAGCTTGGTGGTGCCCCTGGGGGAGCAGTACTTC
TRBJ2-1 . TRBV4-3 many CASSQERLVGYEQFF TGCGCCAGCAGCCAAGAACGACTAGTGGGGTATGAGCAGTTCTTC
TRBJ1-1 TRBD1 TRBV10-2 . CASQGQGNTEAFF TGCGCCAGCCAGGGACAGGGGAACACTGAAGCTTTCTTT